The 28 T cell receptor beta chains presented below share a single source sample, sequenced in a study of blood T cell repertoires in COVID-19. TCRdb's copy holds only in-frame clones and misses some; the assay was immunoSEQ multiplex PCR. Found here are around 13,000 clones, about 83% of them singletons; the top ten hold 20% to 30%. Source material: peripheral blood. Receptor source: a man aged 35-49 years with active or convalescent COVID-19.

The chain employs TRBV19 and TRBJ2-7, with D tentatively TRBD1 (7 bases). Germline V lookup: CDR1 LNHDA, CDR2 SQIVND (reference sequence). Trimming shortened V by 5 bases and J by 2 bases, and 16 bases separated the two germline ends. The CDR3 runs to 15 residues. CDR3 coding DNA: TGTGCCAGTAGTCTAGGGGGGACAGTGACCTACGAGCAGTACTTC. This translates into CASSLGGTVTYEQYF.

This clone has just one count. The chain links TRBV28 to TRBJ1-2; D remains ambiguous. V lost 6 bases and J 6 bases, leaving 11 bases between the germline ends. The CDR3 length is 12 residues. The germline V gene encodes CDR1 MDHEN and CDR2 SYDVKM. The CDR3 DNA sequence: TGTGCCAGCAGAGAAGGGAGCGATGGCTACACCTTC. Residues: CASREGSDGYTF.

This chain connects TRBV11-2 to TRBJ2-3, with 10 bases identical to TRBD2. CDR1 is SGHAT and CDR2 is FQNNGV in the germline V gene. V was clipped by 2 bases and J by 0 bases; unmatched bases: 11. The CDR3 is made up of 19 amino acids. The CDR3 DNA follows: TGTGCCAGCAGCTTATTGTCTAGCGGGGGTATGACTAGCACAGATACGCAGTATTTT. Residues: CASSLLSSGGMTSTDTQYF.

The V call is TRBV7-2, the J call TRBJ2-7; the match to TRBD1 covers 9 bases. This CDR3 has 17 amino acids. V shed 5 bases, J shed 2 bases, and the junction held 13 bases outside the gene matches. Looked up from germline, CDR1 is SGHTA and CDR2 is FQGNSA. CDR3 amino acids: CASSPTMDRGRTYEQYF. The CDR3 bases are TGTGCCAGCAGCCCAACTATGGACAGGGGCCGGACCTACGAGCAGTACTTC.

The chain links TRBV6-2 or TRBV6-3 to TRBJ2-5; weak D call: TRBD2 (5 bases). Per the germline V gene, CDR1 is MNHEY and CDR2 is SVGEGT. The ends were cut back, 6 bases at V and 1 base at J, with 15 bases in the middle. The CDR3 spans 15 residues. The CDR3 reads CASSRIPGIQETQYF. CDR3 DNA: TGTGCCAGCAGCCGAATTCCCGGGATCCAAGAGACCCAGTACTTC.

The chain is built from TRBV7-2 and TRBJ1-2; D may be TRBD1 (5 bases). V shed 1 base and J shed 4 bases, with 16 bases lying between them. CDR3 length equals 16 residues. In germline, CDR1 is SGHTA, CDR2 FQGNSA. In nucleotides, the CDR3 is TGTGCCAGCAGCTTAGAGTCTGGGACTCCATCCTATGGCTACACCTTC. Translation gives CASSLESGTPSYGYTF.

The CDR3 sequence: CASTKLTGSSYNEQFF. In DNA form, the CDR3 reads TGTGCCAGCACCAAACTTACAGGGTCGTCCTACAATGAGCAGTTCTTC. The V gene is TRBV7-9, the J gene TRBJ2-1; possible D gene TRBD1, 6 bases. Trimming pared 7 bases from V and 1 base from J, leaving 17 bases between. Germline loops: CDR1 SEHNR, CDR2 FQNEAQ (reference sequence). This CDR3 is built from 16 residues.

The V and J genes are TRBV11-3 and TRBJ2-4; 10 bases are a match to TRBD2. V lost 5 bases to trimming and J lost 1 base; unmatched junction nucleotides: 5. This CDR3 contains 16 residues. The germline gives CDR1 SGHNT, CDR2 YENEEA. In nucleotides, the CDR3 is TGTGCCAGCAGCACTTGGACTAGCGGCGCCAAAAACATTCAGTACTTC. Its protein product is CASSTWTSGAKNIQYF.

Judged by abundance, this clone is large. The gene calls are TRBV5-1 and TRBJ2-3, with a tentative D call TRBD1 (5 bases). V lost 1 base, J lost 5 bases, and 8 bases lay in between. CDR1 SGHRS and CDR2 YFSETQ come from the germline V gene. The CDR3 loop spans 13 amino acids. As DNA, the CDR3 is TGCGCCAGCAGCTTGCCCAGGGAAGATACGCAGTATTTT. Its protein product is CASSLPREDTQYF.

For the CDR3, the DNA is TGTGCCACCAGTGCGACAGGGGGTACGGTTGGACAAGAGACCCAGTACTTC. Protein: CATSATGGTVGQETQYF. The chain recombines TRBV24-1 with TRBJ2-5; TRBD1 matches 9 bases. The germline gives CDR1 KGHDR, CDR2 SFDVKD. CDR3 length equals 17 residues. J lost 2 bases, V lost 5 bases, and 11 bases had no gene match.

In the case of this clone: An end of the junction differs from the germline gene, which may be a read error. This chain uses TRBV12-3 or TRBV12-4 with TRBJ2-7, with TRBD1 matching over 7 bases. This CDR3 has 12 amino acids. CDR3 sequence: CASSKQQGPLIF. Here the CDR3 DNA reads TGTGCCAGCAGTAAACAACAGGGGCCGCTAATATTC.

V is TRBV29-1 and J is TRBJ1-1, with 9 nucleotides matching TRBD1. Germline assignment: CDR1 SQVTM and CDR2 ANQGSEA. J lost 4 bases, V lost 4 bases, and 4 bases had no gene match. CDR3 length: 13 residues. The CDR3 loop is CSVGDRVGTEAFF. In nucleotides, the CDR3 is TGCAGCGTTGGGGACAGGGTCGGCACTGAAGCTTTCTTT.

The gene calls are TRBV4-3 and TRBJ2-2, with a weak D call TRBD2 (5 bases). Germline assignment: CDR1 LGHNA and CDR2 YSLEER. Trimming removed 1 base at V and 6 bases at J, with 9 bases between. The CDR3 sequence is 14 residues long. The CDR3: CASSQVMRAGELFF. The CDR3 DNA reads TGCGCCAGCAGCCAAGTAATGAGGGCCGGGGAGCTGTTTTTT.

V and J are TRBV3-1 (or the pseudogene TRBV3-2) and TRBJ1-4; D may be TRBD1 (5 bases). This CDR3 has 13 residues. The germline gives CDR1 LGHDT, CDR2 YNNKEL (reference sequence). V was pared by 10 bases and J by 6 bases, with 15 bases between. Written as DNA, the CDR3 is TGTGCCAACTGGTCGGGGGAGCATGAAAAACTGTTTTTT. It codes for CANWSGEHEKLFF.

This sequence joins TRBV19 and TRBJ2-7; D gene unclear. Between the trimmed V and J ends, which lost 2 bases and 4 bases, there was a span of 9 bases. Germline CDR1 reads LNHDA; CDR2 reads SQIVND (reference sequence). This CDR3 has 13 residues. CDR3 protein: CASSISPRYEQYF. The DNA for the CDR3 is TGTGCCAGTAGTATATCCCCTAGGTACGAGCAGTACTTC.

The chain uses TRBV5-5 and TRBJ1-2; D remains ambiguous. The CDR3 loop spans 14 amino acids. Per germline, CDR1 SGHKS and CDR2 YYEKEE (reference sequence). Trimming shortened V by 1 base and J by 4 bases, and 11 bases separated the two germline ends. In DNA form, the CDR3 reads TGTGCCAGCAGCTTGACCGGGGAGGGCTATGGCTACACCTTC. Translation: CASSLTGEGYGYTF.

The chain combines TRBV19 with TRBJ2-1; 12 bases agree with TRBD2. The CDR3 consists of 17 residues. J lost 3 bases, V lost 4 bases, and 7 bases had no gene match. Germline V gene data show CDR1 as LNHDA and CDR2 as SQIVND (reference sequence). The CDR3 sequence: CASSRTSGTDFYNEQFF. The CDR3 DNA sequence: TGTGCCAGTAGTAGGACTAGCGGGACTGATTTCTACAATGAGCAGTTCTTC.

The chain recombines TRBV29-1 with TRBJ2-7; 8 nucleotides match TRBD2. Per germline, CDR1 SQVTM and CDR2 ANQGSEA. The CDR3 is 14 amino acids. Germline trimming cut 4 bases from V and 2 bases from J; bases unmatched to any gene: 7. CDR3 bases: TGCAGCGTTGTAGTCCAAGCGGGAGCCTACGAGCAGTACTTC. Translated: CSVVVQAGAYEQYF.

J is TRBJ2-3 and V is TRBV4-3, with D uncertain. V was trimmed by 0 bases and J by 2 bases, leaving 6 bases between them. Looked up from germline, CDR1 is LGHNA and CDR2 is YSLEER. The CDR3 runs to 14 residues. CDR3 nucleotides: TGCGCCAGCAGCCAAGATACAACCACAGATACGCAGTATTTT. Encoded protein: CASSQDTTTDTQYF.

The rearrangement uses TRBV11-3 and TRBJ2-3; 9 nucleotides agree with TRBD1. Germline lookup yields CDR1 SGHNT and CDR2 YENEEA. The CDR3 covers 18 residues. V trimming: 1 base; J trimming: 1 base; junction bases outside the gene matches: 9. The CDR3 sequence: CASSLGWTGATGTDTQYF. CDR3 nucleotides: TGTGCCAGCAGCTTAGGATGGACAGGGGCCACTGGCACAGATACGCAGTATTTT.

The chain recombines TRBV6-5 with TRBJ2-3; 10 nucleotides agree with TRBD2. The germline gives CDR1 MNHEY, CDR2 SVGAGI. There are 16 residues in the CDR3. V lost 4 bases to trimming and J lost 2 bases; unmatched junction nucleotides: 6. CDR3 sequence (DNA): TGTGCCAGCAGTTCCAACGGACTAGCGGCCACAGATACGCAGTATTTT. Its protein product is CASSSNGLAATDTQYF.

The chain recombines TRBV6-2 or TRBV6-3 with TRBJ2-7; 7 bases fit TRBD1. The CDR3 has 13 amino acids. Germline V CDR1 and CDR2: MNHEY, SVGEGT. V was clipped by 6 bases and J by 5 bases; unmatched bases: 7. CDR3 DNA sequence: TGTGCCAGCAGCGATTACAGGGGCCACGAGCAGTACTTC. Amino acid sequence: CASSDYRGHEQYF.

The V call is TRBV2, the J call TRBJ2-1; the D gene is possibly TRBD1 (8 bases). The CDR3 is made up of 14 amino acids. The V end was cut by 4 bases, the J end by 9 bases, with 16 bases between. Germline V lookup: CDR1 SNHLY, CDR2 FYNNEI. The CDR3 sequence: CASSAGTGLGEQFF. The DNA for the CDR3 is TGTGCCAGCAGTGCCGGGACAGGACTAGGTGAGCAGTTCTTC.

V gene TRBV7-2 combines with J gene TRBJ2-5, with TRBD2 matching over 8 bases. The ends lost 1 base at V and 2 bases at J; junction bases unmatched: 3. Germline V gene lookup returns CDR1 SGHTA and CDR2 FQGNSA. The CDR3 length is 15 residues. The CDR3 protein is CASSLVAGPQETQYF. In nucleotides, the CDR3 is TGTGCCAGCAGCTTAGTAGCGGGGCCTCAAGAGACCCAGTACTTC.

The chain joins TRBV5-5 to TRBJ2-1; 12 bases align to TRBD2. The CDR3 has 14 residues. The germline V gene has CDR1 SGHKS and CDR2 YYEKEE (reference sequence). The junction had 3 bases not matched to a gene; V was cut back by 2 bases and J by 9 bases. CDR3 region: CASSFSLAGGEQFF. Written as DNA, the CDR3 is TGTGCCAGCAGCTTTTCACTAGCGGGGGGTGAGCAGTTCTTC.

This clone was counted between two and nine times. The V and J genes are TRBV7-9 and TRBJ1-2; D uncertain. The CDR3 is made up of 14 amino acids. V was shortened by 5 bases and J by 0 bases, with 10 bases between the two germline ends. Germline lookup yields CDR1 SEHNR and CDR2 FQNEAQ (reference sequence). The CDR3 region has the DNA TGTGCCAGCAGCCCAGAACAGCCTAACTATGGCTACACCTTC. Its translation: CASSPEQPNYGYTF.

V is TRBV7-2 and J is TRBJ1-4; TRBD1 agrees at 9 bases. The V segment lost 2 bases and the J segment 0 bases; nucleotides outside the gene matches: 7. CDR1 SGHTA and CDR2 FQGNSA come from the germline V gene. CDR3 length equals 18 residues. CDR3 nucleotide sequence: TGTGCCAGCAGCTTACCGACAGGGGGGGGTCCAACTAATGAAAAACTGTTTTTT. This sequence encodes CASSLPTGGGPTNEKLFF.

This rearrangement joins TRBV16 to TRBJ2-5, with 11 bases aligning to TRBD2. The CDR3 extends over 20 amino acids. V was clipped by 6 bases and J by 1 base; unmatched bases: 19. Germline V lookup: CDR1 KGHSY, CDR2 FQNENV. In nucleotides, the CDR3 is TGTGCCAGCAGGGATACCGGGACTAGCGGTCCAATAACCCCCCAAGAGACCCAGTACTTC. It codes for CASRDTGTSGPITPQETQYF.